The clone carrying this T cell receptor beta chain showed up many times. This specimen belongs to a study of T-cell memory formation after mild COVID-19. Germline trimming cut 3 bases from V and 6 bases from J; bases unmatched to any gene: 8. This CDR3 comprises 15 residues. Germline loops: CDR1 SGHVS, CDR2 FQNEAQ. Constant-segment primers served in 5'RACE that generated TCR alpha and TCR beta cDNA libraries bearing sample barcodes and UMIs. TCRdb passed the 5' RACE reads through MiXCR, listing each CDR3 protein once. This table has 100,000 or so distinct CDR3 sequences, roughly 10% appearing once. The rearrangement uses TRBV7-8 and TRBJ2-1; 7 bases line up with TRBD2. The sample taken for sequencing was PBMCs or a T cell subset sorted from them (not recorded which). The clonotype comes from a man aged 18 to 29 who had mild COVID-19 (a few samples of this study predate the infection). Cell type and time point are not known. The CDR3 region is CASSFGTTLGNEQFF. The CDR3 region has the DNA TGTGCCAGCAGCTTCGGGACTACCTTGGGCAATGAGCAGTTCTTC.